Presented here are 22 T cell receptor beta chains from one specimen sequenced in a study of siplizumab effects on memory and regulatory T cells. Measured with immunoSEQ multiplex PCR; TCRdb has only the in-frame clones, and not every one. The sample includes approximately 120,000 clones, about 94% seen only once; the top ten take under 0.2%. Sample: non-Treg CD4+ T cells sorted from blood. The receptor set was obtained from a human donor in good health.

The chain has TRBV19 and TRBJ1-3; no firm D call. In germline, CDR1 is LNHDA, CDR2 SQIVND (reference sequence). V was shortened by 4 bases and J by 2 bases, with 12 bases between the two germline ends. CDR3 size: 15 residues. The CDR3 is CASSTPGLPGNTIYF. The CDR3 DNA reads TGTGCCAGTAGTACACCCGGACTTCCTGGAAACACCATATATTTT.

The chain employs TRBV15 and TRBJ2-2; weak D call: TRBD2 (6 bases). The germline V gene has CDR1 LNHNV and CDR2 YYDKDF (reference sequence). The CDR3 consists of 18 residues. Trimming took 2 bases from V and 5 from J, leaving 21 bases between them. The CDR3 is CATSRTLFGGRVTGELFF. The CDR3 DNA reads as TGTGCCACCAGCAGAACCTTATTCGGGGGAAGGGTGACCGGGGAGCTGTTTTTT.

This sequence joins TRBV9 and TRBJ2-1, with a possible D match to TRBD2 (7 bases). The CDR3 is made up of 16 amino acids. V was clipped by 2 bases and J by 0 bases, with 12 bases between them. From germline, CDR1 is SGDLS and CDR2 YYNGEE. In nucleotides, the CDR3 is TGTGCCAGCAGCGTTGGGGGGGCCCTCTCCTACAATGAGCAGTTCTTC. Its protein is CASSVGGALSYNEQFF. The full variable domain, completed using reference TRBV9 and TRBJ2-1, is DSGVTQTPKHLITATGQRVTLRCSPRSGDLSVYWYQQSLDQGLQFLIQYYNGEERAKGNILERFSAQQFPDLHSELNLSSLELGDSALYFCASSVGGALSYNEQFFGPGTRLTVL.

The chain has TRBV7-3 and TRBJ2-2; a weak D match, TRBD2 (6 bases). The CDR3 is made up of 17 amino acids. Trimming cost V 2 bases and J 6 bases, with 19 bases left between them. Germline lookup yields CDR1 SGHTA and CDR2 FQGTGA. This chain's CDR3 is CASSLSSVGGGAGELFF. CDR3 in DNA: TGTGCCAGCAGCTTATCGAGCGTCGGGGGAGGAGCCGGGGAGCTGTTTTTT.

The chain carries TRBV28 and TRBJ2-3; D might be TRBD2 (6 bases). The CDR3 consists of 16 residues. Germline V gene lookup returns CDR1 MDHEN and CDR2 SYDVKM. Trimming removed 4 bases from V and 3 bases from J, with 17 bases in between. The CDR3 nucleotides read TGTGCCAGCAGTTCGGTGGAGGGGCTGGGGACAGATACGCAGTATTTT. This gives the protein CASSSVEGLGTDTQYF.

The CDR3 reads CASSPPTGTLIFNEQFF. The CDR3 DNA sequence: TGTGCCAGCAGCCCCCCAACCGGGACTCTCATTTTTAATGAGCAGTTCTTC. The genes are TRBV5-5 and TRBJ2-1; D is perhaps TRBD2 (6 bases). V shed 4 bases and J shed 7 bases, with 24 bases lying between them. Looked up from germline, CDR1 is SGHKS and CDR2 is YYEKEE (reference sequence). CDR3 length: 17 residues. Full variable domain (remainder filled in from reference TRBV5-5 and TRBJ2-1): DAGVTQSPTHLIKTRGQQVTLRCSPISGHKSVSWYQQVLGQGPQFIFQYYEKEERGRGNFPDRFSARQFPNYSSELNVNALLLGDSALYLCASSPPTGTLIFNEQFFGPGTRLTVL.

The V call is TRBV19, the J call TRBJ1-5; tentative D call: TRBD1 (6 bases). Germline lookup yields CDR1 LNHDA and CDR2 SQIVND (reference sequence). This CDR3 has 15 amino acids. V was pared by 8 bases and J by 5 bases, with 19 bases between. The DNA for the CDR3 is TGTGCCAGTGGCAGGGGACTCGGTCGCGATCAGCCCCAGCATTTT. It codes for CASGRGLGRDQPQHF.

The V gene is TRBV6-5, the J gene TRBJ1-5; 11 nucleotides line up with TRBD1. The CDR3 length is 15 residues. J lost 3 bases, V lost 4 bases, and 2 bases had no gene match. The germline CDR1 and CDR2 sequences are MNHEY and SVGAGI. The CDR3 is CASSLGQGDNQPQHF. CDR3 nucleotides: TGTGCCAGCAGTTTGGGACAGGGGGACAATCAGCCCCAGCATTTT.

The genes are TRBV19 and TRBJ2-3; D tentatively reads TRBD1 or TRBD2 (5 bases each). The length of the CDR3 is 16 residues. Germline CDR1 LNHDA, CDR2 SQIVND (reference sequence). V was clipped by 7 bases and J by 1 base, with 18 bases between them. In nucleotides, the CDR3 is TGTGCCAGTAATTCGTGGGGGTCCTTCCGCACAGATACGCAGTATTTT. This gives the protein CASNSWGSFRTDTQYF.

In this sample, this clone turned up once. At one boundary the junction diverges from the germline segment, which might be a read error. The CDR3 sequence is CATSRVLTNNGYTF. The CDR3 nucleotides are TGTGCCACCAGCAGAGTTTTGACTAACAATGGCTACACCTTC. The chain employs TRBV15 and TRBJ1-2; D unresolved. Per the germline V gene, CDR1 is LNHNV and CDR2 is YYDKDF (reference sequence). The CDR3 has 14 amino acids.

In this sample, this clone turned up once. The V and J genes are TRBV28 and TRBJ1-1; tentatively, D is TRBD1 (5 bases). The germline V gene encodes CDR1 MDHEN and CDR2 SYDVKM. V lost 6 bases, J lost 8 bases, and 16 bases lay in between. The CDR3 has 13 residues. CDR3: CASRPEGTQEAFF. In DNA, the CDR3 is TGTGCCAGCAGACCCGAGGGGACCCAGGAAGCTTTCTTT.

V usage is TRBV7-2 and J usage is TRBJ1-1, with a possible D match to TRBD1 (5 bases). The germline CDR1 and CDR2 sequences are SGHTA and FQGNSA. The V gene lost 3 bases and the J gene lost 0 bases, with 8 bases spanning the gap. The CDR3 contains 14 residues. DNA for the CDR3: TGTGCCAGCAGCTTGGGGGGAGTGAACACTGAAGCTTTCTTT. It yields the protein CASSLGGVNTEAFF. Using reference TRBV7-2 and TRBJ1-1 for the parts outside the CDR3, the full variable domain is GAGVSQSPSNKVTEKGKDVELRCDPISGHTALYWYRQSLGQGLEFLIYFQGNSAPDKSGLPSDRFSAERTGGSVSTLTIQRTQQEDSAVYLCASSLGGVNTEAFFGQGTRLTVV.

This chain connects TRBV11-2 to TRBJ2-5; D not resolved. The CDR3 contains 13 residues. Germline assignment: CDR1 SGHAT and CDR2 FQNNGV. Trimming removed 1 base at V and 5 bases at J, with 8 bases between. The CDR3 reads CASSLAARETQYF. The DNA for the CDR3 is TGTGCCAGCAGCTTAGCTGCGAGGGAGACCCAGTACTTC.

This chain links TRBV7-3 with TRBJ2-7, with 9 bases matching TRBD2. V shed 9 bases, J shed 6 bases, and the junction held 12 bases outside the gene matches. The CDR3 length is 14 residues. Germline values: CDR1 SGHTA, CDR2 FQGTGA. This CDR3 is CARPTPSGVSEQYF. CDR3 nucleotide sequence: TGTGCCAGACCGACCCCTAGCGGGGTATCCGAGCAGTACTTC.

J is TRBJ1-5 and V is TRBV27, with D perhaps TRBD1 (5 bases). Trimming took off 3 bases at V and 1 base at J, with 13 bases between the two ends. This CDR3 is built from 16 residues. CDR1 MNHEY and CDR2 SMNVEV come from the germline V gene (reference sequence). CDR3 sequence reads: CASSLGRGWSNQPQHF. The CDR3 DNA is TGTGCCAGCAGTTTGGGGAGGGGTTGGAGCAATCAGCCCCAGCATTTT.

The CDR3 is CASSLDRATSPLHF. DNA of the CDR3: TGTGCCAGCAGCTTAGACAGGGCCACATCACCCCTCCACTTT. This sequence joins TRBV6-6 and TRBJ1-6; TRBD1 matches at 7 bases. V lost 6 bases, J lost 10 bases, and 9 bases stayed unmatched. This CDR3 is built from 14 residues. Germline CDR1 and CDR2: MNHNY and SVGAGI (reference sequence).

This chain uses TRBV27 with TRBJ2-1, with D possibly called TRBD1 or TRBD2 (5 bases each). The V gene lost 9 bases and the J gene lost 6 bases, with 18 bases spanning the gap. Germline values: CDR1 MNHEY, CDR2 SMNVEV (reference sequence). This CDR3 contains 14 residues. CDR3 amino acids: CASAKPPGTNEQFF. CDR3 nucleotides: TGTGCCAGTGCCAAACCCCCAGGGACCAATGAGCAGTTCTTC.

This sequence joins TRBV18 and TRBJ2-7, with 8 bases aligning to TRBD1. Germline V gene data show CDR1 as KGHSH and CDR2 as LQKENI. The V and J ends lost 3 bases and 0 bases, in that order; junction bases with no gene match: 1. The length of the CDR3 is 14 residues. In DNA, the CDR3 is TGTGCCAGCTCACCTACAGGGGGCTCCTACGAGCAGTACTTC. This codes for CASSPTGGSYEQYF.

CDR3 coding DNA: TGTGCCAGCAGTTTATCCCCCAATCAGCCCCAGCATTTT. Residues: CASSLSPNQPQHF. This rearrangement joins TRBV28 to TRBJ1-5; D is uncertain. CDR3 length: 13 amino acids. Trimming shortened V by 1 base and J by 3 bases, and 4 bases separated the two germline ends. Germline lookup yields CDR1 MDHEN and CDR2 SYDVKM.

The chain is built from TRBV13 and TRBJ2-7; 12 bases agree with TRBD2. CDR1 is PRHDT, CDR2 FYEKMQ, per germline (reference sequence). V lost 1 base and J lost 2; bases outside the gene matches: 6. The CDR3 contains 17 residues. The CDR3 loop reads CASSLVRTSGVTYEQYF. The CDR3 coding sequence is TGTGCCAGCAGCTTAGTCAGGACTAGCGGGGTGACCTACGAGCAGTACTTC.

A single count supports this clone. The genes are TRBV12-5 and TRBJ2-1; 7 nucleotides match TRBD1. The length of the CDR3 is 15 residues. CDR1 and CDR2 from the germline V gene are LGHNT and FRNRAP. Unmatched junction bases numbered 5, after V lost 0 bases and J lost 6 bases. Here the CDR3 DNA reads TGTGCTAGTGGTTTGGTCCTCGGGACAGTCAATGAGCAGTTCTTC. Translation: CASGLVLGTVNEQFF.

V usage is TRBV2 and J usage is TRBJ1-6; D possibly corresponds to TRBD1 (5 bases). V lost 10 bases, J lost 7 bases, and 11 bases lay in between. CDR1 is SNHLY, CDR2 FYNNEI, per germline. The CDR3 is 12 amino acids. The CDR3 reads CAMGVRNSPLHF. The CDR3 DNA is TGTGCCATGGGGGTGCGGAATTCACCCCTCCACTTT.